This TCR beta chain was captured in a study of response to subunit inactivated influenza vaccine (dated by TCRdb to the late 2010s). Some background on the complete study: Deep quantitative profiling of the T cell receptor repertoire was used in the study to follow responses to a trivalent subunit inactivated influenza vaccine.

Library preparation was by RT-PCR. Sequencing was carried out with an Illumina HiSeq 2500. TCRdb cleaned the public reads at Q25 with fastp, built clones with MiXCR and kept in-frame beta chains. Merged by CDR3 protein, the rows form single entries marked with the most common genes and DNA. This sample gives around 490,000 distinct CDR3 sequences in total; 7.6% of them show up just once. Of the sample, over 10% falls within the top ten clones. The investigation overall reported the following: It was suggested by the authors that each seasonal influenza vaccination may recruit only a limited number of new T cells.

V is trimmed back by 3 bases and J by 4 bases, and the junction contains 12 bases that no gene match accounts for. Including the terminal cysteine and phenylalanine, the CDR3 comprises 15 residues. The entry retains the CDR3 DNA only, 45 bases that are in frame from base 1. The germline V gene (reference sequence) provides CDR1 DFQATT and CDR2 SNEGSKA. This clonotype was counted at least ten times. It lacks a known antigen. One base away there is no much larger clone; base qualities are not given. The chain is assembled from TRBV20-1 and TRBJ2-7, with 7 middle bases fitting TRBD2. The TCR originated in a man between 50 and 69 years old who received an inactivated influenza vaccine. Donor details come from another sample of the same person, matched by shared clones. The sample in question was PBMCs from blood, obtained 23 months after vaccination. The CDR3 protein sequence reads: CSASNLAGEGYEQYF. The base sequence is TGCAGTGCTAGCAATTTGGCGGGAGAGGGGTACGAGCAGTACTTC.